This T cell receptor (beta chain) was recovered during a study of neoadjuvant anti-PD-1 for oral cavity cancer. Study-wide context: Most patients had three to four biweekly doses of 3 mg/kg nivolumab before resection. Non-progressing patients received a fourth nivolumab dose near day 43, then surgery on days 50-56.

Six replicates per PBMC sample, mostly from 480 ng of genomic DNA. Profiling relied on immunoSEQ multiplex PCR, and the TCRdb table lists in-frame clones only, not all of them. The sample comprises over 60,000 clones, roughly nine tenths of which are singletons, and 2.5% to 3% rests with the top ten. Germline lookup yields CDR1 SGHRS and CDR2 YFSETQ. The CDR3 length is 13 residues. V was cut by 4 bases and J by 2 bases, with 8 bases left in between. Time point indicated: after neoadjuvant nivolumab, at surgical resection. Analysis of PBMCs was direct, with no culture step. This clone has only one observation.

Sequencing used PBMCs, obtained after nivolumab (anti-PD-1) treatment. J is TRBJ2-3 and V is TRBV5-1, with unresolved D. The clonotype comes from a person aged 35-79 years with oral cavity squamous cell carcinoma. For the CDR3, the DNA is TGCGCCAGCAGCCCGGTTACCACAGATACGCAGTATTTT. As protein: CASSPVTTDTQYF.